This record covers a single T cell receptor beta chain. Its target antigen remains unknown. Base-call qualities are not available, and no considerably larger clone is one nucleotide away. This sample is part of a study of cytomegalovirus exposure and HLA in healthy donors (dated by TCRdb to 2015 to 2018). Study-wide context: In an earlier analysis of fewer than 750 of the donors, about 270 Gb of sequence data and 90 million to 130 million unique TCR beta sequences from 150 million to 200 million T cells were reported. Approximately 300 gigabases of sequencing data and around 80 million unique TCR sequences made up an early release that covered about 640 HLA-typed donors. Among the roughly 370 genotyped donors, around 81% belonged to the genetic ancestry cluster associated with self-reported Caucasian donors. The aim of the study was to test whether cataloging public T cell receptors could identify signatures of past pathogen exposure. Using immunosequencing, the study profiled T cell repertoires from 550 to 750 subjects and related those repertoires to cytomegalovirus serostatus. A separate validation cohort of roughly 110 different subjects was used in addition to the 666-subject first cohort. High-throughput TCR immunosequencing, statistical association of individual TCRs with disease status, and machine learning were combined to predict cytomegalovirus infection status. To study patterns of TCR occurrence, a later analysis re-analyzed previously published TCR beta repertoires from 550 to 800 donors and added high-resolution HLA genotyping. In the later analysis, no new phenotypic data were used to find candidate immune exposures; instead, reliance was placed on TCR beta sequences and their occurrence across donors. An earlier analysis of approximately 630 of the donors applied high-throughput TCR beta sequencing to assess whether each TCR beta V gene segment acted as functional or pseudogenic. Donor age, sex, ethnicity and CMV serostatus were compiled alongside the repertoire data. In a later genetic analysis, genome-wide SNP genotypes for about three fifths of the 666 donors were used, and that subset was treated as a discovery cohort. All discovery cohort repertoires had been generated on a single sequencing platform. Class I and class II HLA loci were covered by the typing at four-digit resolution. Typing coverage differed by locus: A, B, C, DRB1 and DQB1 were typed in about 620-640 donors, DQA1 in 522, DPA1 in 600 to 610, and DPB1 in 450 to 490. Roughly 5 DR-DQ haplotypes were handled as single units for association and clustering because linkage in the cohort was strong. Across 398 genotyped donors of the cohort, an average of about 240,000 unique TCR beta nucleotide sequences per donor were sequenced, and approximately 17% of those sequences were non-productive. General conclusions and limits of the study: Strong co-occurrence of HLA alleles, especially DR and DQ, made assigning TCR associations to individual alleles difficult. Immune exposure information for the cohort was limited to CMV serostatus. The study listed approximately 150 TCR beta chains as associated with cytomegalovirus. Only TCR beta chains were sequenced in this cohort, and the absence of alpha or paired-chain data limited detectable features. A later analysis reported that several top co-occurrence clusters appeared linked to parvovirus B19, influenza, CMV and Epstein-Barr virus. Three of the identified cytomegalovirus-associated TCR beta chains were confirmed in vitro to be specific for cytomegalovirus antigens. In a later analysis, TCR association rates were found to vary across HLA loci, with the most associated TCRs seen for DRB1 alleles and the fewest for HLA-C alleles. In a later analysis, about 16,000 TCR beta sequences were associated with specific HLA alleles at a false discovery rate of 0.05. In an earlier analysis of some 500 of the donors, most TCR beta V segments appeared in productive rearrangements about 87% or about 30% of the time, broadly matching IMGT annotations. According to the authors, the approach could potentially be generalized to other disease states and immunological phenotypes. Some IMGT-functional V segments, including TRBV6-2 and TRBV6-3, could not be told apart with the 87-base-pair reads, so those segments were excluded. In a later analysis, HLA-associated TCR beta chains showed more clonal expansion and lower generation probabilities than non-associated chains that were equally common. A further reported finding was that TCR beta sequences accurately predicted the HLA-A and HLA-B alleles for most subjects in the first cohort. Compared with the approximately 720-donor mean, donors in an Asian-associated ancestry cluster had fewer N-insertions in productive TCRs, according to a later genetic analysis. The sequencing pipeline was judged likely to have produced a cluster of highly shared sequence variants as a technical artifact. In a later genetic analysis, a missense DCLRE1C variant was associated with V-gene and J-gene trimming of TCR beta chains, and the association was replicated in an independent cohort. Because HLA typing was missing for some donors at each locus, association tests included only the typed subset. In both the original and validation cohorts, the classifier was reported to diagnose cytomegalovirus status with high specificity and sensitivity. Correlated functional status among segregating V segments might reflect linkage disequilibrium, but an unknown experimental factor could not be ruled out. In a later analysis, most CMV-associated TCR beta chains were found to appear HLA-restricted, with HLA associations seemingly driven largely by CMV exposure. While some public TCRs were present in many individuals, most TCR sequences turned up only very rarely across donors. Presence/absence analyses assumed roughly uniform sequencing depth across donors, an assumption that may not hold. Because counts were too low, around 18 rarely observed V segments, including chromosome 9 orphons, were left out of the earlier analysis of approximately 580 of the donors.

Cut back by 5 bases and 2 bases, the V and J ends lie 12 bases apart. Looking up the germline V gene yields CDR1 SGHTA and CDR2 FQGNSA. The CDR3 runs 14 amino acids, cysteine and phenylalanine included. The kept DNA is CDR3 alone, 42 bases in frame from the first base. The library was generated by the immunoSEQ multiplex PCR assay. A mixture of 60 forward primers for TCR Vbeta segments and 13 reverse primers for TCR Jbeta segments was used in the multiplex PCR. A multiplex PCR assay on genomic DNA amplified the CDR3 region of rearranged TCR beta genes. On the Illumina HiSeq System, the amplified TCR beta libraries were sequenced as 87-base-pair reads. As for how the authors treated the data: A later analysis counted some 80 million unique TCR beta chains across the 550 to 700 repertoires, and 9 million to 14 million of these chains were shared by at least two donors. Raw reads were error-corrected and collapsed into unique sequences by a nearest-neighbor algorithm in which closely related sequences were merged to remove PCR and sequencing errors. To assign V, D and J gene segments, CDR3 sequences were aligned to IMGT reference sequences. For a sequence to be retained, at least a six-nucleotide match to both a V gene segment and a J gene segment was required. A rearrangement counted as productive if the CDR3 had no stop codons and remained in frame with V and J, and every other rearrangement counted as non-productive. CDR3 was defined by IMGT convention, running from the second conserved V-encoded cysteine to the conserved J-encoded phenylalanine. The earlier analysis of fewer than 700 of the donors excluded sequences that lacked an unambiguous match to a single V gene segment. An earlier analysis of several hundred of the donors called V segments functional above 56.7% productive rearrangements and segregating when the between-donor standard deviation exceeded 5%. A statistical classification framework was developed to diagnose cytomegalovirus status using the catalog of TCR beta chain sequences. A later analysis assigned V and J genes by comparing TCR nucleotide sequences with IMGT/GENE-DB human TR gene sequences. The TCRdist pipeline was used in a later analysis to assign CDR3 sequences and most-parsimonious VDJ recombination scenarios. In a later analysis, each TCR beta chain was defined by its CDR3 amino acid sequence together with its V-gene family, and reads lacking a unique V-gene family were excluded. As a way to deal with suspected cross-contamination and a sequencing artifact, a later analysis dropped roughly 600 nucleotide sequences that were highly shared and had low generation probability. A later analysis calculated a clonal expansion index for each public chain from normalized within-repertoire ranks of inferred template counts. A later analysis computed generation probabilities with a VDJ recombination model fitted to out-of-frame rearrangements, and checked the results against IGoR. Hypergeometric tests were used in a later analysis to score TCR-TCR, TCR-HLA and TCR-CMV co-occurrence, with a repertoire-size bias correction applied to the TCR pairs. A later analysis estimated false discovery rates by permuting HLA or CMV assignments 20 times. In a later analysis, co-occurring TCRs were grouped using DBSCAN, with TCRdist sequence similarity added in when clustering inside HLA-allele-positive subsets. For co-occurrence clustering, repertoires with fewer than 30,000 or more than 120,000 public chains were excluded, along with four or five repertoires with anomalous nucleotide sharing. In its TCRdb copy, this immuneACCESS table keeps in-frame sequences only and misses some clones. Where compared with another copy, unresolved V genes explain less than half of these, and the others have no known cause. V and J calls and clone size are given by that table; D and trimming were obtained from the DNA. The sample table contains over 100,000 clones; only one count was recorded for around 67% of them. The ten largest clonotypes hold roughly 2% of the sample.

The cohort consisted of 666 healthy bone marrow donors. Cohort members were all nominally healthy when sampled, although unrecorded immune exposures were likely present. The donor tested CMV seropositive, placing the donor among the 289 seropositive members of the cohort. Each donor provided a peripheral blood sample, and peripheral blood mononuclear cells were used for TCR beta sequencing. Genomic DNA extraction from the blood cell samples was performed with the Qiagen DNeasy Blood Extraction Kit. This chain joins TRBV7-2 to TRBJ2-5, and TRBD1 may be the D gene, going by 5 matching bases. The specimen sequenced was PBMCs. The TCR sequence derives from a woman in her forties in good health and CMV-seropositive. The DNA sequence reads TGTGCCAGCAGCCGGAACAGGTTACAAGAGACCCAGTACTTC. This yields the protein CASSRNRLQETQYF.